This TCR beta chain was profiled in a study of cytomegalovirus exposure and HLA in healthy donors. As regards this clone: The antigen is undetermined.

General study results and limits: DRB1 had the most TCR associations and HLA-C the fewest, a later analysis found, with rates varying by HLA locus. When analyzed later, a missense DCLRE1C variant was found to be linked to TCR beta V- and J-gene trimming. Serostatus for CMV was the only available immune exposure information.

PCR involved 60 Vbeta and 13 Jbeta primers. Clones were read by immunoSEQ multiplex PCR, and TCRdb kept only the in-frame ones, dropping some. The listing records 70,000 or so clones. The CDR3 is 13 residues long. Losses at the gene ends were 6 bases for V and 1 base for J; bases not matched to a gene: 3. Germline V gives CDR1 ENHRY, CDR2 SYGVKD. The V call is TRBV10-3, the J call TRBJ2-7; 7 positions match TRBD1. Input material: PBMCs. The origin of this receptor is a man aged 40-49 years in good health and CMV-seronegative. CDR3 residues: CAISPDRSYEQYF. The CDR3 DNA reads TGTGCCATCAGCCCGGACAGGTCCTACGAGCAGTACTTC.